The present T cell receptor beta chain was sequenced within a study of blood T cell repertoires in COVID-19. Germline loops: CDR1 SGHNT, CDR2 YYREEE (reference sequence). The V and J ends lost 0 bases and 0 bases, in that order; junction bases with no gene match: 1. This CDR3 is 15 amino acids long. Assay: immunoSEQ multiplex PCR; the TCRdb copy retains only in-frame clones and omits some. The sample holds about 320,000 clones, about nine tenths seen once. The chain uses TRBV5-4 and TRBJ1-1; 8 nucleotides align to TRBD1. The sample was PBMCs or T cells enriched from blood (not recorded which). This receptor was taken from a man in his sixties who had recovered from COVID-19. The CDR3 region has the DNA TGTGCCAGCAGCTTGGACAGGGGGATGAACACTGAAGCTTTCTTT. Translating it yields CASSLDRGMNTEAFF. Full variable domain (rest looked up from reference TRBV5-4 and TRBJ1-1): ETGVTQSPTHLIKTRGQQVTLRCSSQSGHNTVSWYQQALGQGPQFIFQYYREEENGRGNFPPRFSGLQFPNYSSELNVNALELDDSALYLCASSLDRGMNTEAFFGQGTRLTVV.